The 2 T cell receptor beta chains presented below share a single source sample, sequenced in a study of T cells in women clearing cervical HPV infection. Assay used: immunoSEQ multiplex PCR; TCRdb lists only in-frame clones, some missing. The data show tens of thousands of clones, and the top ten clones hold 7.5% to 10%. Input material: blood buffy coat. Receptors were obtained from a woman between 18 and 75 years old with a cervical HPV16 infection that either progressed to CIN3+ or cleared (not recorded which).

In the case of this clone: The sequenced fragment ends 3 residues before the CDR3 boundary, so the rest is inferred from the germline J gene. The gene calls are TRBV27 and TRBJ2-7; TRBD2 matches at 10 bases. Per the germline V gene, CDR1 is MNHEY and CDR2 is SMNVEV (reference sequence). The V segment lost 5 bases and the J segment 6 bases; nucleotides outside the gene matches: 10. This CDR3 is 15 amino acids long. The sequenced part of the CDR3 DNA is TGTGCCAGCAGTGGGGGCCTAGCGGGAGACATCGAG. This translates into CASSGGLAGDIE. The entire CDR3 is CASSGGLAGDIEQYF.

Notes on this clone: The read stops 3 residues short of the end of the CDR3; the missing end is completed from the germline J gene. The chain recombines TRBV6-2 or TRBV6-3 with TRBJ2-3; TRBD1 might be the D (6 bases). CDR1 MNHEY and CDR2 SVGEGT come from the germline V gene. The length of the CDR3 is 16 residues. The CDR3 sequence is CASKKRGRTTQETQYF. CDR3 DNA, as far as it was read: TGTGCCAGCAAAAAAAGGGGGAGAACGACGCAAGAGACG.